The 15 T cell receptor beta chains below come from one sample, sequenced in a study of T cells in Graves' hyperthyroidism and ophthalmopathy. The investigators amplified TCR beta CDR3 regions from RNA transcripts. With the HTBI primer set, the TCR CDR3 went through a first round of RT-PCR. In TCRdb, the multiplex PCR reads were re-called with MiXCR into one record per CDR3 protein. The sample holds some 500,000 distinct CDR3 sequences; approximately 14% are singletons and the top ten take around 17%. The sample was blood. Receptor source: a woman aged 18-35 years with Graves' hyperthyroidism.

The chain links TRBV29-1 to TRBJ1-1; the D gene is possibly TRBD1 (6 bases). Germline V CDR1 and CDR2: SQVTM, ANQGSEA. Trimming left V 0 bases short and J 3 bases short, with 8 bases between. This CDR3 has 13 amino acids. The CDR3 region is CSVEEGGYTEAFF. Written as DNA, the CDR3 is TGCAGCGTTGAAGAGGGGGGCTACACTGAAGCTTTCTTT.

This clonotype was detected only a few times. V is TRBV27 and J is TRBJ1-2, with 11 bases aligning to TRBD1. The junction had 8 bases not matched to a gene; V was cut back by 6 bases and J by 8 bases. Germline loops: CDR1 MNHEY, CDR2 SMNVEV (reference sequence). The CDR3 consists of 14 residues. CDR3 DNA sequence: TGTGCCAGCAGAGTTACGGGACAGGGGGAGGGCTACACCTTC. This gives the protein CASRVTGQGEGYTF.

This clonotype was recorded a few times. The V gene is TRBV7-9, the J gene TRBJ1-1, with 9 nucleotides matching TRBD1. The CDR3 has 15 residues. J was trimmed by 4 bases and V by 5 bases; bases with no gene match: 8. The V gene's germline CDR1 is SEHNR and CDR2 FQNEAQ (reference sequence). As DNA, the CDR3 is TGTGCCAGCAGCCGAGGGGACAGGGTGGGCACTGAAGCTTTCTTT. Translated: CASSRGDRVGTEAFF. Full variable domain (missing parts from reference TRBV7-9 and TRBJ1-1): DTGVSQNPRHKITKRGQNVTFRCDPISEHNRLYWYRQTLGQGPEFLTYFQNEAQLEKSRLLSDRFSAERPKGSFSTLEIQRTEQGDSAMYLCASSRGDRVGTEAFFGQGTRLTVV.

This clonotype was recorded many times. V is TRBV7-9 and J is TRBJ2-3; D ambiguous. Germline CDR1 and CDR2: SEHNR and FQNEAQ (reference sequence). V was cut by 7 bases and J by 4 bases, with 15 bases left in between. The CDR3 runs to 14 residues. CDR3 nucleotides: TGTGCCAGCACCTCAAGTCGAATTTCAGATACGCAGTATTTT. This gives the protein CASTSSRISDTQYF.

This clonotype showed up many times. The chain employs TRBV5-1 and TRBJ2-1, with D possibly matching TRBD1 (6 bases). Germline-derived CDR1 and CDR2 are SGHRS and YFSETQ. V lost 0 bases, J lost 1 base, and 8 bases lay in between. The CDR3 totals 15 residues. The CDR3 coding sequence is TGCGCCAGCAGCTTGGACAGGGAGTCCTACAATGAGCAGTTCTTC. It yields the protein CASSLDRESYNEQFF. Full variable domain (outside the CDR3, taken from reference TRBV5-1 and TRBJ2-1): KAGVTQTPRYLIKTRGQQVTLSCSPISGHRSVSWYQQTPGQGLQFLFEYFSETQRNKGNFPGRFSGRQFSNSRSEMNVSTLELGDSALYLCASSLDRESYNEQFFGPGTRLTVL.

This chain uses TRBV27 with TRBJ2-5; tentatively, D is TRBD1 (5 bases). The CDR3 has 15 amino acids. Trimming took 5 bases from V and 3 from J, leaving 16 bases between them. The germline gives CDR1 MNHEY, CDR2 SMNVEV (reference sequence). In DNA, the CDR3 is TGTGCCAGCAGTCCAAGGATGACAGCCGAAGAGACCCAGTACTTC. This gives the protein CASSPRMTAEETQYF.

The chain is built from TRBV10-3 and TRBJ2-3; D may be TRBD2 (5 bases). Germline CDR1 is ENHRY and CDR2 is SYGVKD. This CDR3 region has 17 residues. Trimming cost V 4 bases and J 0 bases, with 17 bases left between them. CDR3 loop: CAISGPTGLASTDTQYF. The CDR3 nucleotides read TGTGCCATCAGTGGGCCCACCGGGCTAGCAAGCACAGATACGCAGTATTTT.

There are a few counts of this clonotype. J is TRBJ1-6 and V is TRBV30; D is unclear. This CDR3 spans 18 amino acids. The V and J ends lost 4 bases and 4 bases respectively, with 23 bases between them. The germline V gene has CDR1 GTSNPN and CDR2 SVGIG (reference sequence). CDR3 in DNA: TGTGCCTGGACATTGTCTTCGCGGGCTTTGGGGTATAATTCACCCCTCCACTTT. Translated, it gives CAWTLSSRALGYNSPLHF.

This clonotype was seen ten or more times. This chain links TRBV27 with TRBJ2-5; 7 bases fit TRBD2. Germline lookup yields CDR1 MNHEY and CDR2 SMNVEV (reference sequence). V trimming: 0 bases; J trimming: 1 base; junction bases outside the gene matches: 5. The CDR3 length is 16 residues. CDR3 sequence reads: CASSLSGGFGQETQYF. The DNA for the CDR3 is TGTGCCAGCAGTTTATCGGGGGGGTTCGGCCAAGAGACCCAGTACTTC.

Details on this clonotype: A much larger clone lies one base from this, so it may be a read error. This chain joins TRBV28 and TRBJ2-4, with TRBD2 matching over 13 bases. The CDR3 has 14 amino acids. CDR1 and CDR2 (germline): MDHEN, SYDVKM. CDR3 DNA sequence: TGTGCCAACAGTTTGGGACTAGCGGGATACATTCAGTACTTC. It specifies CANSLGLAGYIQYF.

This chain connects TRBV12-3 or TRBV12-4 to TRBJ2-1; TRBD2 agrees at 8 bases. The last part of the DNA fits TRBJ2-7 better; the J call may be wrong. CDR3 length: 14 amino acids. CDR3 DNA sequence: TGTGCCAGCAGGGGAGCGGGAGTCGGCAATGAGCAGTACGTC. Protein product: CASRGAGVGNEQYV.

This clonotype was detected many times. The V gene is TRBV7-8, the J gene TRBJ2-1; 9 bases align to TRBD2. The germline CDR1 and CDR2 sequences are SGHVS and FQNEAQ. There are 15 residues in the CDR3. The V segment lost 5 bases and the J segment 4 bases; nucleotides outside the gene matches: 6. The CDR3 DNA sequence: TGTGCCAGCAGCGAACCGGGACTAGCATACAATGAGCAGTTCTTC. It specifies CASSEPGLAYNEQFF. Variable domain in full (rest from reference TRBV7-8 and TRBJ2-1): GAGVSQSPRYKVAKRGQDVALRCDPISGHVSLFWYQQALGQGPEFLTYFQNEAQLDKSGLPSDRFFAERPEGSVSTLKIQRTQQEDSAVYLCASSEPGLAYNEQFFGPGTRLTVL.

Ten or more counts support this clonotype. The CDR3 region is CASSLAETGTDTQYF. CDR3 nucleotides: TGTGCCAGCAGCTTAGCGGAAACTGGGACAGATACGCAGTATTTT. The rearrangement uses TRBV7-9 and TRBJ2-3; D call uncertain. Between the trimmed V and J ends, which lost 0 bases and 3 bases, there was a span of 10 bases. This CDR3 comprises 15 residues. The germline CDR1 and CDR2 sequences are SEHNR and FQNEAQ (reference sequence).

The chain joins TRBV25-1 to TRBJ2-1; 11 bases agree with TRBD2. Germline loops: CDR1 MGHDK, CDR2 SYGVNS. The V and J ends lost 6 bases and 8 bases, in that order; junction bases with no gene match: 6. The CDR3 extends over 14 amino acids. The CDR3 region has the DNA TGTGCCAGCAGAACTAGCGGGAGTAAAGATGAGCAGTTCTTC. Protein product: CASRTSGSKDEQFF.

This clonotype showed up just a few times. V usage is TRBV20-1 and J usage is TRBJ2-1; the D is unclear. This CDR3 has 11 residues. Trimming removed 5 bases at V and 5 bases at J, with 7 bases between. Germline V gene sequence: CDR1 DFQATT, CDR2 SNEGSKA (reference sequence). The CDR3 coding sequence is TGCAGTGCTGGAAAAAACAATGAGCAGTTCTTC. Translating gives CSAGKNNEQFF.